This T cell receptor (beta chain) was profiled in a study of T cells in Graves' hyperthyroidism and ophthalmopathy. Study-wide background: Peripheral blood was acquired at first diagnosis, ahead of any therapy whatsoever.

RNA transcripts gave rise to amplified TCR beta CDR3 regions. Initially, a first-round RT-PCR of the TCR CDR3 employed the HTBI primer set. TCRdb recomputed calls from the multiplex PCR reads with MiXCR, one row per CDR3 protein. This sample has about 760,000 distinct CDR3 sequences; around 40% occur once, and the top ten carry around a third. There are 11 residues in the CDR3. Germline-derived CDR1 and CDR2 are MGHDK and SYGVNS. Graves' hyperthyroidism showing no ophthalmopathy progression within 18 months was considered stable. This clonotype originated in a woman aged 35 to 49 with Graves' hyperthyroidism. The sequencing sample was made of blood. V usage is TRBV25-1 and J usage is TRBJ1-2; D may be TRBD1 (5 bases). The CDR3 DNA reads as TGTGCTAGGCAGGGTGACTATGGCTACACCTTC. Amino acids: CARQGDYGYTF.